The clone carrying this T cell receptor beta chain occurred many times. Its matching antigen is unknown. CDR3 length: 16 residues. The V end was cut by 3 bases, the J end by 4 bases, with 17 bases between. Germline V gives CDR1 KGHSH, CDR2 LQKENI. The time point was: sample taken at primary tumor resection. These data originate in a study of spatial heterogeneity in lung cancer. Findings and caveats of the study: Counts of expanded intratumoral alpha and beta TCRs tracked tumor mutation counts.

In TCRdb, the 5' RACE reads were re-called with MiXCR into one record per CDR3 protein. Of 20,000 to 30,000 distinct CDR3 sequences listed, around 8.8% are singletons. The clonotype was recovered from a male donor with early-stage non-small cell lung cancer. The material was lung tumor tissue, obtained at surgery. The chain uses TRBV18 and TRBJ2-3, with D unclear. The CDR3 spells CASSPRSGSTSDTQYF. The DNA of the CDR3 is TGTGCCAGCTCACCCCGTTCCGGGTCTACATCAGATACGCAGTATTTT.